This T cell receptor beta chain was observed in a study of CD8 T cells in ankylosing spondylitis. Overall study results and limits: Enrichment of disease-linked clones was reportedly significant in matched ankylosing spondylitis synovial fluid. Eight highly homologous variants formed a TCR beta motif that appeared characteristic of ankylosing spondylitis blood.

This clonotype has just a few counts. The antigen remains unidentified. Scientists made TCR beta libraries using quantitative 5'-RACE with molecular barcodes. MiXCR was run by TCRdb on the 5' RACE reads, yielding one entry per CDR3 protein. The sample lists tens of thousands of distinct CDR3 sequences; approximately 5.9% were seen once. This sequence was found in a male donor with ankylosing spondylitis or in good health (not recorded which). Sequencing input: blood, either unsorted or a sorted T cell fraction (not recorded which).

CDR3 nucleotides: TGTGCCAGCAGCCTTTCGGGGGAGACCCAGTACTTC. This translates into CASSLSGETQYF. The V gene is TRBV25-1, the J gene TRBJ2-5; tentatively, D is TRBD2 (5 bases). V shed 6 bases and J shed 5 bases, with 10 bases lying between them. Germline CDR1 reads MGHDK; CDR2 reads SYGVNS. This CDR3 has 12 residues.